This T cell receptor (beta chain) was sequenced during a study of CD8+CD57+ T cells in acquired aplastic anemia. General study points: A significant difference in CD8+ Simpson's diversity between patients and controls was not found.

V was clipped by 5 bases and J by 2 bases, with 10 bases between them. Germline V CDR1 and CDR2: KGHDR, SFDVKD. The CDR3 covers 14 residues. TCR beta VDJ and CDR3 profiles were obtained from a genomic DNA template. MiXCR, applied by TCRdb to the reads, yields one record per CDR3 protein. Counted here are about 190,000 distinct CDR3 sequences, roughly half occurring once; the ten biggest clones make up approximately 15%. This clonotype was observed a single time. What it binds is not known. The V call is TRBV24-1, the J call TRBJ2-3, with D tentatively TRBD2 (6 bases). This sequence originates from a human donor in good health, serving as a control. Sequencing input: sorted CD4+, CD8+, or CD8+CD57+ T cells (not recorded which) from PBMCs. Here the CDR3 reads CATSGRGLTDTQYF. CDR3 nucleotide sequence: TGTGCCACCAGTGGACGGGGACTCACAGATACGCAGTATTTT.